Following are 24 T cell receptor beta chains from one sample sequenced in a study of blood T cell repertoires in COVID-19. Measured with immunoSEQ multiplex PCR; TCRdb has only the in-frame clones, and not every one. The sample shows approximately 170,000 clones, around 86% of them seen only once. The sample consisted of peripheral blood. Receptors were obtained from a woman aged 80 or over with COVID-19, enrolled during active disease.

The V gene is TRBV4-2, the J gene TRBJ2-5; TRBD2 agrees at 7 bases. This CDR3 is built from 16 residues. From germline, CDR1 is LGHNA and CDR2 YNFKEQ. J was trimmed by 2 bases and V by 0 bases; bases with no gene match: 6. CDR3 loop: CASSQEIRSGQETQYF. The CDR3 DNA sequence: TGTGCCAGCAGCCAAGAAATCCGTAGCGGGCAAGAGACCCAGTACTTC.

The rearrangement links TRBV7-2 to TRBJ2-3; TRBD2 matches 7 bases. After removal of 5 bases from V and 4 bases from J, the junction contained 3 bases not matched to a gene. The CDR3 sequence is 13 residues long. The germline gives CDR1 SGHTA, CDR2 FQGNSA. CDR3 nucleotides: TGTGCCAGCAGCCCGGGGGGTCCAGATACGCAGTATTTT. Protein product: CASSPGGPDTQYF. Variable domain in full (rest from reference TRBV7-2 and TRBJ2-3): GAGVSQSPSNKVTEKGKDVELRCDPISGHTALYWYRQSLGQGLEFLIYFQGNSAPDKSGLPSDRFSAERTGGSVSTLTIQRTQQEDSAVYLCASSPGGPDTQYFGPGTRLTVL.

This clone was found once. This rearrangement joins TRBV19 to TRBJ2-7; TRBD1 agrees at 9 bases. Germline trimming cut 2 bases from V and 2 bases from J; bases unmatched to any gene: 7. The CDR3 covers 16 residues. Germline V lookup: CDR1 LNHDA, CDR2 SQIVND (reference sequence). CDR3 amino acids: CASSIQPGTGTYEQYF. CDR3 nucleotides: TGTGCCAGTAGTATACAACCCGGGACAGGGACCTACGAGCAGTACTTC.

This chain links TRBV7-2 with TRBJ2-1; a weak D match, TRBD1 (6 bases). Germline V gene sequence: CDR1 SGHTA, CDR2 FQGNSA. The CDR3 is made up of 15 amino acids. Trimming shortened V by 2 bases and J by 0 bases, and 8 bases separated the two germline ends. The CDR3 nucleotides are TGTGCCAGCAGCTTATCGACAGGCTCCTACAATGAGCAGTTCTTC. Translated, it gives CASSLSTGSYNEQFF. The full variable domain, rest sourced from reference TRBV7-2 and TRBJ2-1, is GAGVSQSPSNKVTEKGKDVELRCDPISGHTALYWYRQSLGQGLEFLIYFQGNSAPDKSGLPSDRFSAERTGGSVSTLTIQRTQQEDSAVYLCASSLSTGSYNEQFFGPGTRLTVL.

The V and J genes are TRBV7-3 and TRBJ1-3; 8 nucleotides match TRBD1. Germline trimming cut 5 bases from V and 2 bases from J; bases unmatched to any gene: 20. This CDR3 spans 20 amino acids. The germline V gene has CDR1 SGHTA and CDR2 FQGTGA. In DNA form, the CDR3 reads TGTGCCAGCAGCCTAAACTCCTCCTTCATAAGACAGGGGCCTGGAAACACCATATATTTT. Its protein product is CASSLNSSFIRQGPGNTIYF.

The V and J genes are TRBV28 and TRBJ2-7; 10 nucleotides agree with TRBD1. Germline CDR1 MDHEN, CDR2 SYDVKM. CDR3 size: 13 residues. J was trimmed by 1 base and V by 6 bases; bases with no gene match: 0. The CDR3, as DNA: TGTGCCAGCAGGGGACAGGGGTCCTACGAGCAGTACTTC. Its translation: CASRGQGSYEQYF.

CDR3 nucleotides: TGTGCCAGCAGCTTAAGGCAGGTGGTTCGAACCGGGGAGCTGTTTTTT. This codes for CASSLRQVVRTGELFF. The chain joins TRBV7-8 to TRBJ2-2; D is ambiguous. CDR3 length: 16 amino acids. V lost 2 bases and J lost 5, with 15 bases in between. Germline CDR1 is SGHVS and CDR2 is FQNEAQ. The whole variable domain, filled in from reference TRBV7-8 and TRBJ2-2, reads GAGVSQSPRYKVAKRGQDVALRCDPISGHVSLFWYQQALGQGPEFLTYFQNEAQLDKSGLPSDRFFAERPEGSVSTLKIQRTQQEDSAVYLCASSLRQVVRTGELFFGEGSRLTVL.

The chain is built from TRBV29-1 and TRBJ1-1; D gene uncertain. Germline CDR1 is SQVTM and CDR2 is ANQGSEA. CDR3 length: 14 amino acids. V lost 4 bases and J 8 bases, leaving 20 bases between the germline ends. CDR3 sequence: CSVGRDMLRPEAFF. In nucleotides, the CDR3 is TGCAGCGTTGGTAGAGACATGTTACGTCCCGAAGCTTTCTTT.

This chain uses TRBV19 with TRBJ2-7; D gene uncertain. CDR1 and CDR2 (germline): LNHDA, SQIVND (reference sequence). The V end lost 4 bases, the J end lost 2 bases, and 9 bases lay between the germline ends. CDR3 length: 13 residues. Written as DNA, the CDR3 is TGTGCCAGTAGTACACATGGCCCCTACGAGCAGTACTTC. This codes for CASSTHGPYEQYF.

The CDR3 sequence is CASSFPAGVSYEQYF. CDR3 bases: TGTGCCAGCAGCTTTCCTGCGGGGGTCTCCTACGAGCAGTACTTC. The chain is built from TRBV7-2 and TRBJ2-7; 7 nucleotides line up with TRBD2. CDR1 and CDR2 (germline): SGHTA, FQGNSA. The CDR3 is 15 residues long. V trimming: 3 bases; J trimming: 0 bases; junction bases outside the gene matches: 5.

The rearrangement links TRBV9 to TRBJ2-5, with 11 bases that match TRBD1. CDR3 length equals 15 residues. Trimming cost V 3 bases and J 2 bases; bases outside gene matches: 3. Germline CDR1 SGDLS, CDR2 YYNGEE. CDR3 loop: CASSAGTGGQETQYF. CDR3 DNA: TGTGCCAGCAGCGCCGGGACAGGGGGACAAGAGACCCAGTACTTC.

The chain recombines TRBV29-1 with TRBJ1-1; perhaps TRBD1 as D (6 bases). Trimming took off 6 bases at V and 4 bases at J, with 15 bases between the two ends. Germline V gene data show CDR1 as SQVTM and CDR2 as ANQGSEA. This CDR3 has 13 residues. The CDR3 protein is CSVGWVGGTEAFF. In DNA, the CDR3 is TGCAGCGTCGGCTGGGTAGGGGGCACTGAAGCTTTCTTT.

The chain combines TRBV27 with TRBJ1-4, with 8 bases matching TRBD1. The germline gives CDR1 MNHEY, CDR2 SMNVEV (reference sequence). The CDR3 runs to 15 residues. The ends lost 3 bases at V and 7 bases at J; junction bases unmatched: 7. CDR3 DNA sequence: TGTGCCAGCAGTTTTTTAGGACAGGGACGTGAAAAACTGTTTTTT. Translation: CASSFLGQGREKLFF.

The genes are TRBV5-1 and TRBJ2-1, with D possibly TRBD2 on 6 matching bases. The CDR3 consists of 13 residues. V was pared by 7 bases and J by 4 bases, with 12 bases between. In germline, CDR1 is SGHRS, CDR2 YFSETQ. The CDR3 loop is CASGNSGYNEQFF. The CDR3 DNA reads TGCGCCAGCGGCAATAGCGGATACAATGAGCAGTTCTTC.

In nucleotides, the CDR3 is TGCGCCAGCAGTGAGTTAAGACGATGGGGGCTGGACTATGGCTACACCTTC. Residues: CASSELRRWGLDYGYTF. The chain is built from TRBV10-1 and TRBJ1-2, with D possibly TRBD1 on 6 matching bases. CDR3 size: 17 residues. The germline V and J ends were trimmed by 1 base and 3 bases, with 18 bases remaining between them. The germline V gene has CDR1 WNHNN and CDR2 SYGVQD (reference sequence).

The gene calls are TRBV2 and TRBJ1-4, with 7 bases fitting TRBD1. Germline V gene data show CDR1 as SNHLY and CDR2 as FYNNEI. The CDR3 runs to 14 residues. Germline trimming cut 6 bases from V and 8 bases from J; bases unmatched to any gene: 9. CDR3 DNA sequence: TGTGCCAGCAGGCGGGACAGCATGAACGAAAAACTGTTTTTT. This encodes CASRRDSMNEKLFF. Together with reference TRBV2 and TRBJ1-4, the CDR3 gives the full variable domain: EPEVTQTPSHQVTQMGQEVILRCVPISNHLYFYWYRQILGQKVEFLVSFYNNEISEKSEIFDDQFSVERPDGSNFTLKIRSTKLEDSAMYFCASRRDSMNEKLFFGSGTQLSVL.

For the CDR3, the DNA is TGTGCCAGCAGCTTGGTCCTAGCGGGAGGCGGCAGTAACACCGGGGAGCTGTTTTTT. Translating it yields CASSLVLAGGGSNTGELFF. This sequence joins TRBV5-6 and TRBJ2-2; 11 bases align to TRBD2. In germline, CDR1 is SGHDT, CDR2 YYEEEE. The CDR3 loop spans 19 amino acids. V shed 0 bases, J shed 2 bases, and the junction held 9 bases outside the gene matches.

The chain employs TRBV18 and TRBJ1-5, with 7 bases lining up with TRBD1. Germline trimming cut 2 bases from V and 7 bases from J; bases unmatched to any gene: 5. CDR1 KGHSH and CDR2 LQKENI come from the germline V gene. The CDR3 extends over 14 amino acids. The CDR3 bases are TGTGCCAGCTCACCAGGGACAGTTGCCCAGCCCCAGCATTTT. Translation gives CASSPGTVAQPQHF.

V gene TRBV7-9 combines with J gene TRBJ1-1, with 8 bases that match TRBD1. The length of the CDR3 is 14 residues. Germline CDR1 reads SEHNR; CDR2 reads FQNEAQ (reference sequence). The J segment lost 6 bases and the V segment lost 3 bases, leaving 6 bases of the junction unmatched. The CDR3 sequence is CASSFGQGRAEAFF. CDR3 nucleotide sequence: TGTGCCAGCAGCTTCGGACAGGGACGGGCTGAAGCTTTCTTT.

The chain couples TRBV6-5 to TRBJ2-2; D is unresolved. The CDR3 is 14 amino acids. The germline V gene encodes CDR1 MNHEY and CDR2 SVGAGI. V lost 2 bases and J 8 bases, leaving 12 bases between the germline ends. CDR3 in DNA: TGTGCCAGCAGTTACGTAAGAGCCTCGGGGGAGCTGTTTTTT. Amino acid sequence: CASSYVRASGELFF.

The chain is built from TRBV23-1 and TRBJ2-1; TRBD2 matches 9 bases. TRBV23-1 is an open reading frame whose function is uncertain. The CDR3 consists of 19 residues. After removal of 4 bases from V and 8 bases from J, the junction contained 21 bases not matched to a gene. CDR3 sequence: CASSRFGTQEREANHEQFF. The CDR3 bases are TGCGCCAGCAGTCGTTTTGGGACACAAGAGCGGGAGGCCAACCATGAGCAGTTCTTC.

This chain connects TRBV5-4 to TRBJ2-2; 12 nucleotides agree with TRBD1. The CDR3 loop spans 16 amino acids. V lost 4 bases and J lost 6; bases outside the gene matches: 7. The germline V gene has CDR1 SGHNT and CDR2 YYREEE (reference sequence). The CDR3 bases are TGTGCCAGCAGCGATGGGGACAGGGGGCGCGCCGGGGAGCTGTTTTTT. Its protein is CASSDGDRGRAGELFF.

The chain is built from TRBV29-1 and TRBJ2-5; the D is unclear. The CDR3 is 13 amino acids. Germline CDR1 is SQVTM and CDR2 is ANQGSEA. V lost 4 bases to trimming and J lost 4 bases, with 13 bases between them. This CDR3 reads CSVARVLGETQYF. DNA for the CDR3: TGCAGCGTTGCTCGGGTTTTGGGAGAGACCCAGTACTTC.

J is TRBJ1-5 and V is TRBV19, with D possibly being TRBD1 (6 bases). Germline lookup yields CDR1 LNHDA and CDR2 SQIVND (reference sequence). The CDR3 runs 17 residues. Trimming shortened V by 3 bases and J by 7 bases, and 22 bases separated the two germline ends. Here the CDR3 DNA reads TGTGCCAGTAGTATCGGCCAGGGCAGGGGTGTGGGACAGCCCCAGCATTTT. It yields the protein CASSIGQGRGVGQPQHF.